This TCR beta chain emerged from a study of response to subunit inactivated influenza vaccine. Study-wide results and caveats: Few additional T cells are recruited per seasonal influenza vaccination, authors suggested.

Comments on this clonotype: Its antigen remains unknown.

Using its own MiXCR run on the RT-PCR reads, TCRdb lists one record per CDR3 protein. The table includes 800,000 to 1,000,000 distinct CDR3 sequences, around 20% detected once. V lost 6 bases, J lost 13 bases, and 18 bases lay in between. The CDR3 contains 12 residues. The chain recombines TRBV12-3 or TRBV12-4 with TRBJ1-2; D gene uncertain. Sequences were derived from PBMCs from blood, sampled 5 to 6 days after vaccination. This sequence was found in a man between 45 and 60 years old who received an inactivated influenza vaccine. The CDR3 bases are TGTGCCAGCAGCCTCGGACGTGGGCGTCTCACCTTC. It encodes CASSLGRGRLTF.